The T cell receptor beta chain under discussion was sequenced for a study of blood T cell repertoires in COVID-19 (dated by TCRdb to the early 2020s). With regard to the full study: Collaborator samples came from the United States, Italy and Spain and covered acute and convalescent phases of COVID-19. A de-identified subject ID, COVID-19 status, age in years and sex were almost always included in the sample metadata. Where available, HLA class I and class II types were taken from metadata supplied by the sample provider and were not determined by assay-based typing. The samples were drawn from two sources: the first 160 participants of the ongoing ImmuneRACE study, and over 1,000 subjects contributed by 6 global collaborators. The dataset comprised deeply sampled blood TCRbeta repertoires from subjects exposed to, actively infected with, or recovered from COVID-19. The material from the prospective study consisted of cDNA or gDNA derived from T cells, B-cell-depleted T cells, or PBMCs. A freely available public database, intended as a resource for researchers studying the immune response to SARS-CoV-2, is where the repertoires were released. Summary of the overall study and its limitations: How much clinical and demographic metadata was included differed by source and by participant, and the metadata was provided uncurated.

From the cysteine up to the phenylalanine, the CDR3 has a length of 11 residues. Solely the CDR3 DNA is kept, with 33 bases framed from the first base. V is pruned by 6 bases and J by 7 bases, leaving 2 bases of the junction without a gene match. The germline V gene provides CDR1 MDHEN and CDR2 SYDVKM. Comments on this clone: It lacks a known antigen. Per-nucleotide qualities are absent, and no much larger clonotype sits a single base away.

TCRbeta CDR3 regions were amplified from genomic DNA by means of the immunoSEQ Assay, a bias-controlled multiplex PCR. Per the source publication's procedure: The number of nucleated cells in each sample was estimated by amplification of reference gene primers within the assay. Sequence reads were collapsed and filtered to measure the absolute abundance of every unique TCRbeta CDR3 rearrangement. Productive Simpson clonality was computed per sample as the square root of Simpson's diversity index over productive rearrangements. In TCRdb, the immuneACCESS table is reduced to in-frame sequences with V and J assigned. These tables do not hold every clone; where another copy was compared, an unresolved V gene accounts for under half, and the others remain unexplained. The V and J calls and clone size were taken over from that table, and D and trimming were inferred from the DNA. This sample has about 120,000 clones in its table, and 81% of those were observed once. The ten largest clones represent over 9.5% of the sample.

Each collaborating institution followed its own protocols to collect whole blood in K2EDTA tubes. For TCRbeta analysis, collaborators shipped samples in one of three forms: frozen whole blood, isolated PBMCs, or DNA extracted from either of those sample types. Sequenced: peripheral blood. The chain is assembled from TRBV28 and TRBJ1-2; TRBD1 aligns with 7 central bases. The sequence came from a human donor in a cohort sampled during active COVID-19. The CDR3 here reads CASRTGFGYTF. The DNA sequence is TGTGCCAGCAGGACAGGGTTTGGCTACACCTTC.